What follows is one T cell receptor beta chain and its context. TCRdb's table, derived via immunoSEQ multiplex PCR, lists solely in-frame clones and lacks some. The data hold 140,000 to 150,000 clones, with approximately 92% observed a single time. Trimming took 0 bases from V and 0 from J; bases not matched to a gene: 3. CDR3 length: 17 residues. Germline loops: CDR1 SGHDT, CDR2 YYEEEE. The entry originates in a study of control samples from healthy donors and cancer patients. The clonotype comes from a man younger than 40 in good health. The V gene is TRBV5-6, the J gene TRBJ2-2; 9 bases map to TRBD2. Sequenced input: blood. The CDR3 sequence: CASSLGLAEPNTGELFF. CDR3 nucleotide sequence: TGTGCCAGCAGCTTGGGACTAGCGGAGCCGAACACCGGGGAGCTGTTTTTT.